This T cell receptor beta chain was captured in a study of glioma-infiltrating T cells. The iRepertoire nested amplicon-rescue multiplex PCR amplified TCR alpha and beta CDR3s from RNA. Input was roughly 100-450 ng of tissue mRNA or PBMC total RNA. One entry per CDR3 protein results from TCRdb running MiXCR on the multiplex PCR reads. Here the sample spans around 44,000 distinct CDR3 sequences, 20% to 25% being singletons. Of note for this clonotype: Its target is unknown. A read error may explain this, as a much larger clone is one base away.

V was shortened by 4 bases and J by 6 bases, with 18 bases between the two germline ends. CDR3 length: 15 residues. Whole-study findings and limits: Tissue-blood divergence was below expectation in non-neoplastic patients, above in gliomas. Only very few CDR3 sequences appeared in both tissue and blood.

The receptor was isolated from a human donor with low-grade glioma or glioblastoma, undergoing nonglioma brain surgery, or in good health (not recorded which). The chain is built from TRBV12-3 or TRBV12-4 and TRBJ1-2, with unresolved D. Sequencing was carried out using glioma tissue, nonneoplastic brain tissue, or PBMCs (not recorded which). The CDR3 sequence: CASSSVLGSTNGYTF. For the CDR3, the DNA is TGTGCCAGCAGTTCGGTACTTGGATCCACGAATGGCTACACCTTC.